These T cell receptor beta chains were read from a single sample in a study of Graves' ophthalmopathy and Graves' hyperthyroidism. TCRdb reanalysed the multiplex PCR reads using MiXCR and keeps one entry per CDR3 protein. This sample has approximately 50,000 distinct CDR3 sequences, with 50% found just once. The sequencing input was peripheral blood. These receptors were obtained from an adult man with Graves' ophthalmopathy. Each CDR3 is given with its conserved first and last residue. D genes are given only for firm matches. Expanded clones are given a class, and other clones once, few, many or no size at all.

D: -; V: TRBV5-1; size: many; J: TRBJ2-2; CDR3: CASSSGGPNTGELFF; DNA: TGCGCCAGCAGCTCGGGGGGCCCAAACACCGGGGAGCTGTTTTTT
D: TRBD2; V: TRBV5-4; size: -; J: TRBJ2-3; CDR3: CASSRGTSTRSTDTQYF; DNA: TGTGCCAGCAGCCGTGGGACTAGCACTCGTAGCACAGATACGCAGTATTTT
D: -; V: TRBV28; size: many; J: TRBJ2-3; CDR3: CASSLSPDSDTQYF; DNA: TGTGCCAGCAGTCTCTCTCCAGATTCAGATACGCAGTATTTT
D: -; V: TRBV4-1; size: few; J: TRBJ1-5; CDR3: CASSPGESNQPQHF; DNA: TGCGCCAGCAGCCCGGGGGAGAGCAATCAGCCCCAGCATTTT
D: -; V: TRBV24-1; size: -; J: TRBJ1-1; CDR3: CATSVGAGTEAFF; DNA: TGTGCCACCAGCGTTGGGGCTGGCACTGAAGCTTTCTTT
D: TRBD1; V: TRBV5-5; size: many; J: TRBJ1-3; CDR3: CASSPGTGGSSGNTIYF; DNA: TGTGCCAGCAGCCCAGGGACAGGGGGATCCTCTGGAAACACCATATATTTT
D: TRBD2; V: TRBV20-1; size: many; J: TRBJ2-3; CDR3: CSARDSLLAGVTDTQYF; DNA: TGCAGTGCTAGAGATTCCTTACTAGCGGGGGTCACAGATACGCAGTATTTT
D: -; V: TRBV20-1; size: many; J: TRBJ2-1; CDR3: CSARDFGVSNEQFF; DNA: TGCAGTGCTAGAGATTTCGGCGTCAGCAATGAGCAGTTCTTC
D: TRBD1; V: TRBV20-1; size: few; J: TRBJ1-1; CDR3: CSAGASDRVGEAFF; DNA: TGCAGTGCTGGAGCCTCCGACAGGGTAGGTGAAGCTTTCTTT
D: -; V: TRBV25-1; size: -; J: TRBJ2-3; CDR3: CAHPEDSSFLQWGASDTQYF; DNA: TGTGCCCATCCTGAAGACAGCAGCTTCCTACAATGGGGGGCCTCAGATACGCAGTATTTT
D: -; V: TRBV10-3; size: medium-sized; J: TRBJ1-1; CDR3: CAISESTGSKAFF; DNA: TGTGCCATCAGTGAGTCGACGGGCAGCAAAGCTTTCTTT
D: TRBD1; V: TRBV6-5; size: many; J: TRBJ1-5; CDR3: CAVTGGRNQPQHF; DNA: TGTGCCGTTACAGGGGGCCGCAATCAGCCCCAGCATTTT
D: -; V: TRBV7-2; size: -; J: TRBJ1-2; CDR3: CASSSPDGYTF; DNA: TGTGCCAGCAGCTCCCCCGATGGCTACACCTTC
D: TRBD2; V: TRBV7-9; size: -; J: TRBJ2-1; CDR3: CASSRLAGYNGQFF; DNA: TGTGCCAGTAGCCGACTAGCGGGTTACAATGGGCAGTTCTTC
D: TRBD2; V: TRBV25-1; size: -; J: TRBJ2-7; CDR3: CASGGGASGSLSSYEQYF; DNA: TGTGCCAGCGGGGGCGGTGCTAGCGGGTCGCTCAGCTCCTACGAGCAGTACTTC
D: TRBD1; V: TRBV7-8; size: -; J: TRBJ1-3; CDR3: CASSYPKRTGYGNTIYF; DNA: TGTGCCAGCAGTTACCCTAAGAGGACAGGGTATGGAAACACCATATATTTT
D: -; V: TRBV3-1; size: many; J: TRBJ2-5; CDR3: CASSQEIGERQETQYF; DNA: TGTGCCAGCAGCCAAGAAATCGGGGAACGTCAAGAGACCCAGTACTTC
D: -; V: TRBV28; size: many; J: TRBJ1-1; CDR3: CASSPRVVLGTEAFF; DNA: TGTGCCAGCAGTCCGAGGGTCGTACTGGGGACTGAAGCTTTCTTT
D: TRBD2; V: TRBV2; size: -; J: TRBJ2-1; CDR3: CASSYQLTSGGTPEQFF; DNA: TGTGCCAGCAGTTACCAACTAACTAGCGGGGGCACCCCTGAGCAGTTCTTC
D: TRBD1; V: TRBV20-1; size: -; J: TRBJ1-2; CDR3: CSVDPRQGVDGYTF; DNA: TGCAGTGTCGATCCGAGACAGGGGGTCGATGGCTACACCTTC
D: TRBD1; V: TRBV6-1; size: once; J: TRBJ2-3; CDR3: CASSKGDRVSTDTQYF; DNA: TGTGCCAGCAGCAAGGGGGACAGGGTTAGCACAGATACGCAGTATTTT
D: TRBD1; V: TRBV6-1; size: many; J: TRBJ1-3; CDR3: CASRTGQGSGNTIYF; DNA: TGTGCCAGCAGGACGGGACAGGGGTCTGGAAACACCATATATTTT
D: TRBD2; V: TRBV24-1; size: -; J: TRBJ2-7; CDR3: CATSDPDSGNYEQYF; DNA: TGTGCCACCAGTGACCCTGATAGCGGGAACTACGAGCAGTACTTC
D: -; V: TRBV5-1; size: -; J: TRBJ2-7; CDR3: CASSFAGLIIYEQYF; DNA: TGCGCCAGCAGCTTTGCCGGGCTTATCATCTACGAGCAGTACTTC
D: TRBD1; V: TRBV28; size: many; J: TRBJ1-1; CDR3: CATQGVTEAFF; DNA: TGTGCCACTCAGGGGGTCACTGAAGCTTTCTTT
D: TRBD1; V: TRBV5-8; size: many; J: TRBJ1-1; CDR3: CASSLVTGGRTEAFF; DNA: TGTGCCAGCAGCTTGGTCACAGGGGGTCGGACTGAAGCTTTCTTT
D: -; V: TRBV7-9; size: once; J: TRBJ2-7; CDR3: CASSVRVATIYGQYF; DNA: TGTGCCAGCAGCGTCAGAGTAGCGACTATCTACGGGCAGTACTTC
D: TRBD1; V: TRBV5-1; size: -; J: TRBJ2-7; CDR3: CVSSMGQEGEQYF; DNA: TGCGTCAGCAGCATGGGACAGGAAGGCGAGCAGTACTTC
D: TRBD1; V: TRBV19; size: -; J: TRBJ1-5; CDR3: CASSARTGQETQHF; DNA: TGTGCCAGTAGTGCACGGACAGGACAAGAGACCCAGCATTTT
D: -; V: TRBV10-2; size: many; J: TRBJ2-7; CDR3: CASSGLGGRGEQYF; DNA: TGCGCCAGCAGTGGCCTAGGGGGACGGGGAGAGCAGTACTTC
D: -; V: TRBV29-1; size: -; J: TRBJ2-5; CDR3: CSVELDRLKETQYF; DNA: TGCAGCGTTGAGTTGGACAGACTAAAAGAGACCCAGTACTTC
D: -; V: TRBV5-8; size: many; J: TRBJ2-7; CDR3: CASSLPYSYEQYF; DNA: TGTGCCAGCAGCTTACCGTATTCCTACGAGCAGTACTTC
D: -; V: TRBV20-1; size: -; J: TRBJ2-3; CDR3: CSARGGGRGSYNEQYF; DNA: TGCAGTGCTAGAGGGGGGGGGCGGGGGAGCTACAATGAGCAGTATTTT
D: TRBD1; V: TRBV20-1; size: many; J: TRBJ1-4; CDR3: CSAGLAGGREKLFF; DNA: TGCAGTGCTGGACTCGCAGGGGGCAGAGAAAAACTGTTTTTT
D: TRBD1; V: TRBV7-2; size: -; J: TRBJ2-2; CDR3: CASSLGATGGYSGELFF; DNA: TGTGCCAGCAGCTTGGGGGCCACAGGGGGCTATTCCGGGGAGCTGTTTTTT
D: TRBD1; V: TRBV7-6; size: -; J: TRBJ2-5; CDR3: CARSVGTGKETQYF; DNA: TGTGCCCGTAGCGTTGGGACAGGGAAAGAGACCCAGTACTTC
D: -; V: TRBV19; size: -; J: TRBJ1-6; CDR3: CASRDPGFSPLHF; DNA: TGTGCCAGTAGGGACCCAGGGTTTTCACCCCTCCACTTT
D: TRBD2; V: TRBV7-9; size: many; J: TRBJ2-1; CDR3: CASSRGGGVPPSYNEQFF; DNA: TGTGCCAGCAGCCGCGGTGGGGGGGTACCCCCCTCCTACAATGAGCAGTTCTTC
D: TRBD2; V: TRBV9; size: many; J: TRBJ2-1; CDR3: CASSATSDPRYNEQFF; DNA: TGTGCCAGCAGCGCCACTAGCGACCCCAGATACAATGAGCAGTTCTTC
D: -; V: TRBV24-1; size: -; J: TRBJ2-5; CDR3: CATSDPGQGDETQYF; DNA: TGTGCCACCAGTGACCCCGGGCAGGGCGATGAGACCCAGTACTTC
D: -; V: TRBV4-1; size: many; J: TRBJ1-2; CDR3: CASSQGGGDIHPPYGYTF; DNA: TGCGCCAGCAGCCAAGGCGGGGGGGACATTCACCCCCCCTATGGCTACACCTTC
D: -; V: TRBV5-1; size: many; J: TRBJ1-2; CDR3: CASSMEAYGYTF; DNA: TGCGCCAGCAGCATGGAAGCATATGGCTACACCTTC
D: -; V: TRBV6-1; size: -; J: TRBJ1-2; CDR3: CASRGFYTF; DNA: TGTGCCAGCAGGGGTTTCTACACCTTC
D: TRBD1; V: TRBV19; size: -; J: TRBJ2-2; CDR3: CATNTGGNTGKLFF; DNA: TGTGCAACTAATACAGGGGGAAACACCGGGAAGCTGTTCTTT
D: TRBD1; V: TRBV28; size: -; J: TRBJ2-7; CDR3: CASLDPGGRECAKVYEQYF; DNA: TGTGCCAGCTTGGACCCAGGGGGCAGGGAATGTGCCAAGGTGTACGAGCAGTACTTC